This T cell receptor beta chain is drawn from a study of cytomegalovirus exposure and HLA in healthy donors. Background on the study: HLA-typed donors were the source of roughly 80 million unique TCRs held in an early data release.

Use of 60 Vbeta and 13 Jbeta primers characterized the PCR. TCRdb keeps only in-frame clones here, not all; method: immunoSEQ multiplex PCR. The sample holds 200,000 to 250,000 clones, 75% to 85% seen once. Germline lookup yields CDR1 MDHEN and CDR2 SYDVKM. This CDR3 region has 15 residues. Trimming removed 6 bases from V and 0 bases from J, with 15 bases in between. The sample comprised PBMCs. V gene TRBV28 combines with J gene TRBJ2-7, with a possible D match to TRBD2 (5 bases). This TCR came from a girl aged 5 to 17 in good health and CMV-seronegative. Here the CDR3 reads CASRHPSGNSYEQYF. The CDR3 bases are TGTGCCAGCAGACATCCCTCCGGGAACTCCTACGAGCAGTACTTC.